These 22 T cell receptor beta chains were sequenced from one sample in a study of resident and recirculating memory T cells in vitiligo. Repertoires were generated with immunoSEQ multiplex PCR, while TCRdb's copy carries only in-frame clones and drops some. The data hold fewer than 85,000 clones, with 92% observed a single time. Sequences were obtained from blood. Source of these receptors: a male donor with vitiligo.

This chain uses TRBV11-3 with TRBJ2-7; TRBD1 might be the D (7 bases). The CDR3 is made up of 16 amino acids. Trimming took off 3 bases at V and 6 bases at J, with 21 bases between the two ends. Germline CDR1 is SGHNT and CDR2 is YENEEA. The CDR3 here is CASSFRQGGSTSEQYF. Written as DNA, the CDR3 is TGTGCCAGCAGCTTCCGACAGGGAGGATCTACGTCCGAGCAGTACTTC.

The V call is TRBV14, the J call TRBJ2-7, with TRBD2 matching over 8 bases. From germline, CDR1 is SGHDN and CDR2 FVKESK. This CDR3 has 16 amino acids. Trimming took 0 bases from V and 1 from J; bases not matched to a gene: 5. The CDR3 DNA reads as TGTGCCAGCAGCCAAGATGAACTAGCGGATTCCTACGAGCAGTACTTC. Its protein is CASSQDELADSYEQYF. Full variable domain (rest looked up from reference TRBV14 and TRBJ2-7): EAGVTQFPSHSVIEKGQTVTLRCDPISGHDNLYWYRRVMGKEIKFLLHFVKESKQDESGMPNNRFLAERTGGTYSTLKVQPAELEDSGVYFCASSQDELADSYEQYFGPGTRLTVT.

The rearrangement joins TRBV10-3 to TRBJ2-7; 7 bases fit TRBD2. The CDR3 consists of 15 residues. Germline assignment: CDR1 ENHRY and CDR2 SYGVKD. J gave up 2 bases and V 2 bases, and 6 bases lay outside the gene matches. CDR3 sequence: CAISELSSGTYEQYF. Here the CDR3 DNA reads TGTGCCATCAGTGAGCTCTCTAGCGGTACCTACGAGCAGTACTTC.

The chain combines TRBV9 with TRBJ1-4; the D gene is possibly TRBD1 (6 bases). CDR3 size: 15 residues. Germline-derived CDR1 and CDR2 are SGDLS and YYNGEE. The ends were cut back, 4 bases at V and 7 bases at J, with 17 bases in the middle. CDR3 DNA: TGTGCCAGCAGCCTCGAGGGGGGGAGGGGTGAAAAACTGTTTTTT. Encoded protein: CASSLEGGRGEKLFF.

The chain joins TRBV25-1 to TRBJ2-5, with 7 bases that match TRBD1. V was clipped by 2 bases and J by 1 base; unmatched bases: 4. Germline V lookup: CDR1 MGHDK, CDR2 SYGVNS. The CDR3 sequence is 15 residues long. The CDR3 DNA follows: TGTGCCAGCAGTGAAGTAGGGGGCTTCCAAGAGACCCAGTACTTC. Amino acids: CASSEVGGFQETQYF.

V gene TRBV27 combines with J gene TRBJ1-1; weak D call: TRBD1 (5 bases). Germline V gives CDR1 MNHEY, CDR2 SMNVEV (reference sequence). CDR3 length: 17 residues. V was shortened by 6 bases and J by 0 bases, with 20 bases between the two germline ends. The CDR3: CASRGGVLGILNTEAFF. In nucleotides, the CDR3 is TGTGCCAGCAGGGGGGGGGTGTTGGGAATATTGAACACTGAAGCTTTCTTT.

The rearrangement links TRBV7-6 to TRBJ2-3; D is possibly TRBD1 (5 bases). V was trimmed by 6 bases and J by 5 bases, leaving 18 bases between them. The CDR3 spans 15 residues. Germline V CDR1 and CDR2: SGHVS, FNYEAQ. Here the CDR3 DNA reads TGTGCCAGCAGTCAGAGTGGGGCTAGTAGAGATACGCAGTATTTT. Amino acid sequence: CASSQSGASRDTQYF.

This rearrangement joins TRBV27 to TRBJ2-7; 9 bases map to TRBD2. The CDR3 is made up of 16 amino acids. CDR1 and CDR2 from the germline V gene are MNHEY and SMNVEV (reference sequence). With V trimmed by 4 bases and J by 6 bases, 13 bases remained unmatched. Here the CDR3 reads CASSSYLSGGAFEQYF. For the CDR3, the DNA is TGTGCCAGCAGTTCCTACCTTAGCGGGGGTGCCTTCGAGCAGTACTTC.

CDR3 residues: CASIPGGINTEAFF. CDR3 in DNA: TGTGCCAGCATCCCGGGGGGTATTAACACTGAAGCTTTCTTT. The chain links TRBV7-9 to TRBJ1-1; tentatively, D is TRBD1 (5 bases). The germline V gene has CDR1 SEHNR and CDR2 FQNEAQ (reference sequence). There are 14 residues in the CDR3. V was shortened by 7 bases and J by 2 bases, with 14 bases between the two germline ends.

This chain uses TRBV28 with TRBJ2-7, with TRBD2 matching over 14 bases. V was clipped by 4 bases and J by 5 bases; unmatched bases: 13. CDR3 length equals 18 residues. Germline V gene sequence: CDR1 MDHEN, CDR2 SYDVKM. CDR3 protein: CASSSYSGLAGATHEQYF. The DNA of the CDR3 is TGTGCCAGCAGTTCCTATTCGGGACTAGCGGGAGCGACGCACGAGCAGTACTTC.

The J gene is TRBJ2-3, the V gene TRBV2, with a possible D match to TRBD2 (6 bases). The germline V gene encodes CDR1 SNHLY and CDR2 FYNNEI. Trimming stripped 5 bases from V and 1 base from J, with 10 bases between. The CDR3 contains 14 residues. The CDR3 DNA is TGTGCCAGCAGTAGGACTACAGGCACAGATACGCAGTATTTT. Translated: CASSRTTGTDTQYF.

The V call is TRBV7-6, the J call TRBJ2-7; 7 nucleotides line up with TRBD1. This CDR3 spans 15 amino acids. The germline CDR1 and CDR2 sequences are SGHVS and FNYEAQ. Unmatched junction bases numbered 10, after V lost 4 bases and J lost 4 bases. The CDR3 sequence: CASSSFEGAPYEQYF. The CDR3 nucleotides read TGTGCCAGCAGCTCGTTCGAGGGGGCGCCTTACGAGCAGTACTTC.

CDR3 protein: CASSARDVSYEQYF. CDR3 bases: TGTGCCAGCAGCGCGCGGGACGTCTCCTACGAGCAGTACTTC. The rearrangement joins TRBV7-6 to TRBJ2-7, with D maybe TRBD2 (6 bases). Per the germline V gene, CDR1 is SGHVS and CDR2 is FNYEAQ. V was clipped by 5 bases and J by 0 bases, with 11 bases between them. The CDR3 extends over 14 amino acids.

This sequence joins TRBV28 and TRBJ1-5; unclear D gene. The germline CDR1 and CDR2 sequences are MDHEN and SYDVKM. The V end was cut by 6 bases, the J end by 0 bases, with 12 bases between. The CDR3 is made up of 15 amino acids. The CDR3 DNA follows: TGTGCCAGCAGACTTTTGTTCTATAGCAATCAGCCCCAGCATTTT. Translated, it gives CASRLLFYSNQPQHF.

This chain joins TRBV9 and TRBJ1-1; TRBD1 aligns across 7 bases. With V trimmed by 3 bases and J by 5 bases, 1 base remained unmatched. Per the germline V gene, CDR1 is SGDLS and CDR2 is YYNGEE. There are 12 residues in the CDR3. CDR3 nucleotide sequence: TGTGCCAGCAGCGACAGGGGAACTGAAGCTTTCTTT. It yields the protein CASSDRGTEAFF. The complete variable domain, with remaining parts taken from reference TRBV9 and TRBJ1-1, reads DSGVTQTPKHLITATGQRVTLRCSPRSGDLSVYWYQQSLDQGLQFLIQYYNGEERAKGNILERFSAQQFPDLHSELNLSSLELGDSALYFCASSDRGTEAFFGQGTRLTVV.

This chain links TRBV7-3 with TRBJ2-3, with 7 bases fitting TRBD2. The CDR3 totals 17 residues. After removal of 4 bases from V and 3 bases from J, the junction contained 13 bases not matched to a gene. Looked up from germline, CDR1 is SGHTA and CDR2 is FQGTGA. In DNA, the CDR3 is TGTGCCAGCAGCTACCTTGAGCGCAACGGGGGGACAGATACGCAGTATTTT. Translated: CASSYLERNGGTDTQYF. Full variable domain (rest looked up from reference TRBV7-3 and TRBJ2-3): GAGVSQTPSNKVTEKGKYVELRCDPISGHTALYWYRQSLGQGPEFLIYFQGTGAADDSGLPNDRFFAVRPEGSVSTLKIQRTERGDSAVYLCASSYLERNGGTDTQYFGPGTRLTVL.

The rearrangement uses TRBV9 and TRBJ2-3; D is possibly TRBD2 (6 bases). The CDR3 consists of 17 residues. Between the trimmed V and J ends, which lost 0 bases and 3 bases, there was a span of 17 bases. Germline V gene lookup returns CDR1 SGDLS and CDR2 YYNGEE. The CDR3 protein is CASSVATETGLTDTQYF. The CDR3 bases are TGTGCCAGCAGCGTAGCGACAGAAACTGGACTAACAGATACGCAGTATTTT. The complete variable domain, with remaining parts taken from reference TRBV9 and TRBJ2-3, reads DSGVTQTPKHLITATGQRVTLRCSPRSGDLSVYWYQQSLDQGLQFLIQYYNGEERAKGNILERFSAQQFPDLHSELNLSSLELGDSALYFCASSVATETGLTDTQYFGPGTRLTVL.

The chain links TRBV27 to TRBJ2-1; 8 bases fit TRBD2. The junction had 13 bases not matched to a gene; V was cut back by 5 bases and J by 10 bases. This CDR3 is built from 15 residues. Looked up from germline, CDR1 is MNHEY and CDR2 is SMNVEV (reference sequence). The CDR3 region has the DNA TGTGCCAGCAGTCCGCGGAATAGCGGGATGAACGAGCAGTTCTTC. This encodes CASSPRNSGMNEQFF.

The V call is TRBV4-2, the J call TRBJ2-3, with D unresolved. Deletions cut 3 bases from V and 0 bases from J, with 19 bases between. CDR1 LGHNA and CDR2 YNFKEQ come from the germline V gene. The CDR3 has 18 residues. The CDR3 nucleotides are TGTGCCAGCAGCCAGGTCATAGGAGTTGGTGCTAGCACAGATACGCAGTATTTT. It yields the protein CASSQVIGVGASTDTQYF.

V and J are TRBV4-2 and TRBJ2-1; the match to TRBD1 covers 7 bases. The length of the CDR3 is 17 residues. Looked up from germline, CDR1 is LGHNA and CDR2 is YNFKEQ. With 3 bases clipped from V and 3 bases from J, the junction kept 11 bases outside the gene matches. DNA of the CDR3: TGTGCCAGCAGCCACATATTAAGGGGGCACCTCTACAATGAGCAGTTCTTC. Translation: CASSHILRGHLYNEQFF.

The V and J genes are TRBV6-5 and TRBJ1-5; D is uncertain. This CDR3 has 15 amino acids. CDR1 MNHEY and CDR2 SVGAGI come from the germline V gene. V lost 7 bases, J lost 3 bases, and 16 bases lay in between. CDR3 DNA: TGTGCCAGCAAGTCCCATGATATACTCAATCAGCCCCAGCATTTT. This encodes CASKSHDILNQPQHF.

The V and J genes are TRBV5-1 and TRBJ1-2, with a tentative D call TRBD1 (6 bases). There are 15 residues in the CDR3. V lost 0 bases and J lost 5, with 14 bases in between. CDR1 SGHRS and CDR2 YFSETQ come from the germline V gene. Here the CDR3 DNA reads TGCGCCAGCAGCTTGGAAGCGGGGGGGCGGTATGGCTACACCTTC. This encodes CASSLEAGGRYGYTF. The whole variable domain, filled in from reference TRBV5-1 and TRBJ1-2, reads KAGVTQTPRYLIKTRGQQVTLSCSPISGHRSVSWYQQTPGQGLQFLFEYFSETQRNKGNFPGRFSGRQFSNSRSEMNVSTLELGDSALYLCASSLEAGGRYGYTFGSGTRLTVV.